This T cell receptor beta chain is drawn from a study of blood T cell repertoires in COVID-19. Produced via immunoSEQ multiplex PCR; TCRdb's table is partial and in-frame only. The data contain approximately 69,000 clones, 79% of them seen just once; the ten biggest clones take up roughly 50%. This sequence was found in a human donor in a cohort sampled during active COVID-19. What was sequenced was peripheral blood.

The CDR3 reads CASSFGAGHTISETQYF. The CDR3 DNA sequence: TGTGCCAGCAGCTTTGGAGCGGGGCACACTATTTCGGAGACCCAGTACTTC. The chain joins TRBV7-9 to TRBJ2-5; 7 nucleotides agree with TRBD2. Germline V lookup: CDR1 SEHNR, CDR2 FQNEAQ (reference sequence). The V gene end was trimmed by 3 bases and the J gene end by 5 bases; junction bases not matched to a gene: 15. The CDR3 is 17 residues long.